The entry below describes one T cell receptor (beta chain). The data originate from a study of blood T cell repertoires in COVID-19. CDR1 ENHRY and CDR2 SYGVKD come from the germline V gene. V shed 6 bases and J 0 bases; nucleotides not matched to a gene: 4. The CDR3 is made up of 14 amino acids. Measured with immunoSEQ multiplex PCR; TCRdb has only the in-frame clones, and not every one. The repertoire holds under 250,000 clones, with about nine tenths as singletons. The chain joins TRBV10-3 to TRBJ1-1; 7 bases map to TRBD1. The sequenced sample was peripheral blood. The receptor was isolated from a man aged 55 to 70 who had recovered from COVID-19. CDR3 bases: TGTGCCATCAGCACAGGGGCGGTGAACACTGAAGCTTTCTTT. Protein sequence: CAISTGAVNTEAFF.